Sequencing of this T cell receptor (beta chain) was carried out in a study of T cell responses to AZD1222 COVID-19 vaccine. Study results and limitations: Regions left unmutated in variants are reportedly the target of nearly half of spike-specific TCRs. Donors skewed white British and female; clonal diversity was possibly underestimated. Spike-wide vaccine-associated CD4 TCRs dominated at 160-218 and 743-854. Baseline serology detected seropositivity in only a handful of AZD1222 recipients.

As regards this clone: What it recognizes is unknown.

The germline V gene encodes CDR1 GTSNPN and CDR2 SVGIG (reference sequence). The CDR3 runs 12 residues. Trimming shortened V by 5 bases and J by 5 bases, and 10 bases separated the two germline ends. The table came from immunoSEQ multiplex PCR; TCRdb's copy has only in-frame clones and leaves some out. The profile shows 95,000 to 150,000 clones, 80% to 90% of them singletons. The starting material was peripheral blood, obtained on day 0 of AZD1222 vaccination. The sequence was obtained from an adult in good health. V and J are TRBV30 and TRBJ1-5, with D maybe TRBD1 (6 bases). The DNA for the CDR3 is TGTGCCTGGGGACAGAATTATCAGCCCCAGCATTTT. It specifies CAWGQNYQPQHF.